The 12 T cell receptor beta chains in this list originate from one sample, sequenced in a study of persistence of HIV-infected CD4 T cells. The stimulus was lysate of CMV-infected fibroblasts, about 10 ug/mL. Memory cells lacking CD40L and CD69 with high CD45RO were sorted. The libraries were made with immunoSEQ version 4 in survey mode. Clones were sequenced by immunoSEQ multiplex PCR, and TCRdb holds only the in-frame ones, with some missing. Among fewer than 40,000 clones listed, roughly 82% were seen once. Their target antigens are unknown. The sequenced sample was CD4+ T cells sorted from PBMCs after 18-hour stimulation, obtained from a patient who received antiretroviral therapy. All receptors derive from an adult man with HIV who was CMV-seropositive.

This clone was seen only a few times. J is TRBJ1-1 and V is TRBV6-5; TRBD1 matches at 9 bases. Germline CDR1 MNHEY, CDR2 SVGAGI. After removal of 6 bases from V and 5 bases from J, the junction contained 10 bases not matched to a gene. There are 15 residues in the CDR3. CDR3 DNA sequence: TGTGCCAGCAGGATGGGGACAGGGAGGGGGACTGAAGCTTTCTTT. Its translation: CASRMGTGRGTEAFF.

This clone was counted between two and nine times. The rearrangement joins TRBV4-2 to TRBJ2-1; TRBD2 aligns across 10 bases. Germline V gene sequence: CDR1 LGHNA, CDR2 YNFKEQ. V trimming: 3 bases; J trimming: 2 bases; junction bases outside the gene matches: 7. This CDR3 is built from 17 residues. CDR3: CASSQGLGLATYNEQFF. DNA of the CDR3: TGTGCCAGCAGCCAGGGCTTGGGACTAGCGACCTACAATGAGCAGTTCTTC.

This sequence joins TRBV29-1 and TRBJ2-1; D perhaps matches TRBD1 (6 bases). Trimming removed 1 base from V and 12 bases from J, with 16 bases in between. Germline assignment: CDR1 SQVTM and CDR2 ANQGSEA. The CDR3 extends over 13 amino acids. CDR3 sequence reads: CSVEVPSRGGQFF. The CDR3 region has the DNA TGCAGCGTTGAAGTCCCGTCTAGAGGGGGGCAGTTCTTC.

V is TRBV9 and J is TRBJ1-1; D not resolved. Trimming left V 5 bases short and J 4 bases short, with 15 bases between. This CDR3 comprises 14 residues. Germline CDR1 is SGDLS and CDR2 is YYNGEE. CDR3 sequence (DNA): TGTGCCAGCAGTCGTTCGTGGGCGGTCACTGAAGCTTTCTTT. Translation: CASSRSWAVTEAFF.

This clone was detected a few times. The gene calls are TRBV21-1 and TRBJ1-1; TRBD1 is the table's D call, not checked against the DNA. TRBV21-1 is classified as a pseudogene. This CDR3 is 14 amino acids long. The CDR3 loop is CASSKDRKYTEAFF. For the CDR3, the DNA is TGTGCCAGCAGTAAGGACAGAAAATACACTGAAGCTTTCTTT.

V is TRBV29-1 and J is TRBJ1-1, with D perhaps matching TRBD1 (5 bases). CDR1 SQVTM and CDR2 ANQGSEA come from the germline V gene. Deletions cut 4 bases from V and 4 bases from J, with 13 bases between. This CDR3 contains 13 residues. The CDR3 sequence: CSVGRQPSTEAFF. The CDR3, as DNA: TGCAGCGTTGGCCGACAGCCAAGCACTGAAGCTTTCTTT.

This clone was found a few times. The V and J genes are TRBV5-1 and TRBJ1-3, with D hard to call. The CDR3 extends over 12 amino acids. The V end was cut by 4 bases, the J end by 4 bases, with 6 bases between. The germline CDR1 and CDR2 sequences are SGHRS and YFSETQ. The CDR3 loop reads CASSPTGNTIYF. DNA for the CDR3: TGCGCCAGCAGCCCTACAGGAAACACCATATATTTT.

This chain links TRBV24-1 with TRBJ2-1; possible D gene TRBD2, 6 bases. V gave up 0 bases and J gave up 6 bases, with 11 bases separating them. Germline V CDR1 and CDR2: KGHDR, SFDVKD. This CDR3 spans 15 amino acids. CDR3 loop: CATSDLQIGGNEQFF. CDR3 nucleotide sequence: TGTGCCACCAGTGATTTGCAAATCGGGGGCAATGAGCAGTTCTTC.

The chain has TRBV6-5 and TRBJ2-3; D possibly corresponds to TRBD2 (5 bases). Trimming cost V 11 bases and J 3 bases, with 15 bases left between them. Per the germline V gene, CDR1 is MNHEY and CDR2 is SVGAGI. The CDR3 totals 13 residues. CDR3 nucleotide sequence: TGTGCCTCCGTTTCCGGGATTACAGATACGCAGTATTTT. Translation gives CASVSGITDTQYF.

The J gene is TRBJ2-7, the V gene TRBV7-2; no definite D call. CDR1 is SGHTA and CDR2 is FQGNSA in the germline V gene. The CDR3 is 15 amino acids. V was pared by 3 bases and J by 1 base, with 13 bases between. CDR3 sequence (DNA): TGTGCCAGCAGCTTTGGTGAAGGGCCATCCTACGAGCAGTACTTC. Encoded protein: CASSFGEGPSYEQYF.

CDR3 coding DNA: TGTGCCAGCAGTGAGTTCGGCGGGAACACTGAAGCTTTCTTT. Its protein is CASSEFGGNTEAFF. The chain is built from TRBV2 and TRBJ1-1; D is undetermined. The ends were cut back, 3 bases at V and 1 base at J, with 9 bases in the middle. CDR3 length: 14 residues. Germline V gene lookup returns CDR1 SNHLY and CDR2 FYNNEI.

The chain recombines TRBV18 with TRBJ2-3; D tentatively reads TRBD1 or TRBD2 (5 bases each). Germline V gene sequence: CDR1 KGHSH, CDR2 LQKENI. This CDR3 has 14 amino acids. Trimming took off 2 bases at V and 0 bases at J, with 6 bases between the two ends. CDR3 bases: TGTGCCAGCTCACCAGGGGGTAGCACAGATACGCAGTATTTT. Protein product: CASSPGGSTDTQYF.